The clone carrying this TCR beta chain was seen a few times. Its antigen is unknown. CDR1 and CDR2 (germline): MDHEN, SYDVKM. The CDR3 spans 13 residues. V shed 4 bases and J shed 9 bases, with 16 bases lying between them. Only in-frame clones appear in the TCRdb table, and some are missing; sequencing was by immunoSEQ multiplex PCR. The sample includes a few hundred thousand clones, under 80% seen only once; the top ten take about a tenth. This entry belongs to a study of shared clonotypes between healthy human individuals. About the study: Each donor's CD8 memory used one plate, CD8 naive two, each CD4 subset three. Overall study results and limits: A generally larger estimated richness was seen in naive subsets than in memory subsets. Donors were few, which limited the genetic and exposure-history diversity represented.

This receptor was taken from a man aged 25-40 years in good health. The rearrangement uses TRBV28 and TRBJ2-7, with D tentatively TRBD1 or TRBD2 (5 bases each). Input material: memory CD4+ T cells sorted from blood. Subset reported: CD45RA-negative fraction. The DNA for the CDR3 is TGTGCCAGCAGTTCACCGGGGCCAAAGGGGCAGTACTTC. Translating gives CASSSPGPKGQYF.